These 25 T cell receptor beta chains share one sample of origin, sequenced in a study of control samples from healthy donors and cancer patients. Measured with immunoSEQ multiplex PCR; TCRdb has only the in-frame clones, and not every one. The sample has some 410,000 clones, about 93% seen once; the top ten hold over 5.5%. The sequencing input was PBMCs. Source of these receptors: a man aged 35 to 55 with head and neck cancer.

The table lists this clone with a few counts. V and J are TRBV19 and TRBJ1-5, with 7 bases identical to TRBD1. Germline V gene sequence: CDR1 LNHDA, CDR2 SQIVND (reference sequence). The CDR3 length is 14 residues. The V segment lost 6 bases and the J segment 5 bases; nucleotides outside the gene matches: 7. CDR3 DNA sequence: TGTGCCAGTAGCAGTAGGGGGCCCTATCAGCCCCAGCATTTT. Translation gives CASSSRGPYQPQHF.

The CDR3 DNA reads TGTGCCAGCTCCTCCCGTGGCAGGGTCTCCGGGGAGCTGTTTTTT. Translated, it gives CASSSRGRVSGELFF. V is TRBV18 and J is TRBJ2-2, with a possible D match to TRBD1 (5 bases). This CDR3 is built from 15 residues. The germline gives CDR1 KGHSH, CDR2 LQKENI. The V end lost 6 bases, the J end lost 6 bases, and 17 bases lay between the germline ends.

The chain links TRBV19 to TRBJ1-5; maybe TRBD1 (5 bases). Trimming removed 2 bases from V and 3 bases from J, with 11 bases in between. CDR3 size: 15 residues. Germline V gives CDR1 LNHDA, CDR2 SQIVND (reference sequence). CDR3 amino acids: CASSILGRLNQPQHF. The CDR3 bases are TGTGCCAGTAGTATATTGGGACGGCTCAATCAGCCCCAGCATTTT.

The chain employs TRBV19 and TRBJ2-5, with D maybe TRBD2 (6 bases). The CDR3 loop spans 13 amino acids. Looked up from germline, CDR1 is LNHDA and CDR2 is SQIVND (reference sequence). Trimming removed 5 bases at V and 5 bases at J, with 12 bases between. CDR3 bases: TGTGCCAGTAGTCCCGGGAGAGGGGAGACCCAGTACTTC. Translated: CASSPGRGETQYF.

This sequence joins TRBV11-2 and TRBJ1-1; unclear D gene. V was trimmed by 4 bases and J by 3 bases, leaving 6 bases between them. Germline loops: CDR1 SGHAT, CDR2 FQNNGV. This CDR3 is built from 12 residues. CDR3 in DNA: TGTGCCAGCAGCTATAAATACACTGAAGCTTTCTTT. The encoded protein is CASSYKYTEAFF.

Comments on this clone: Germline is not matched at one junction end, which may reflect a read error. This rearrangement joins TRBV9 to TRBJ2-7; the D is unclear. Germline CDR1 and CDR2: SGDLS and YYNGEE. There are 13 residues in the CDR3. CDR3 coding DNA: TGTGCCAGCAGCACTGAGGCGTCCTACGAGCGGTACTTC. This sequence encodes CASSTEASYERYF.

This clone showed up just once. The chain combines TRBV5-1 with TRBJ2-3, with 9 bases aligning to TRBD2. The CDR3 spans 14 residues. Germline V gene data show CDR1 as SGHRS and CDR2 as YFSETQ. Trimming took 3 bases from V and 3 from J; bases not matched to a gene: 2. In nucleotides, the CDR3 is TGCGCCAGCAGCTCGGGACTAGCAACAGATACGCAGTATTTT. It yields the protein CASSSGLATDTQYF.

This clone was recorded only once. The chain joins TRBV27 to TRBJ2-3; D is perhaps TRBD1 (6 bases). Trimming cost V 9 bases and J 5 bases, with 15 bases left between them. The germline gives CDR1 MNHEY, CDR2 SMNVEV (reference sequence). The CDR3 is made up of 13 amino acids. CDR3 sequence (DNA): TGTGCCAGTCACCCCAGGGGATTAGATACGCAGTATTTT. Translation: CASHPRGLDTQYF.

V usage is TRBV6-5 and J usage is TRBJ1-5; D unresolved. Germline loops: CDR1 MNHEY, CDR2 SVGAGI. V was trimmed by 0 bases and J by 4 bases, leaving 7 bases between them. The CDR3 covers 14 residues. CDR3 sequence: CASSYSKRNQPQHF. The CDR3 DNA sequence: TGTGCCAGCAGTTACTCGAAGAGGAATCAGCCCCAGCATTTT.

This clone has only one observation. The CDR3 region has the DNA TGTGCCAGCAGCGTAGTGGGGGGCCCAAACAATGAGCAGTTCTTC. Protein product: CASSVVGGPNNEQFF. The chain couples TRBV9 to TRBJ2-1; D might be TRBD1 or TRBD2, each matching 6 bases. Germline CDR1 and CDR2: SGDLS and YYNGEE. There are 15 residues in the CDR3. Deletions cut 0 bases from V and 5 bases from J, with 12 bases between. Drawing the rest from reference TRBV9 and TRBJ2-1, the complete variable domain is DSGVTQTPKHLITATGQRVTLRCSPRSGDLSVYWYQQSLDQGLQFLIQYYNGEERAKGNILERFSAQQFPDLHSELNLSSLELGDSALYFCASSVVGGPNNEQFFGPGTRLTVL.

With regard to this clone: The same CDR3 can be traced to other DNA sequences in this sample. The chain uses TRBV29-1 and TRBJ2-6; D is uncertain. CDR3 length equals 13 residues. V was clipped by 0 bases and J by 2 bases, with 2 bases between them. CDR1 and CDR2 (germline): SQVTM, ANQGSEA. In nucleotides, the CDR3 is TGCAGCGTTGAAGATCCTGGGGCCAACGTCCTGACTTTC. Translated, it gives CSVEDPGANVLTF. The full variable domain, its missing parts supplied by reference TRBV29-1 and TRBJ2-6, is SAVISQKPSRDICQRGTSLTIQCQVDSQVTMMFWYRQQPGQSLTLIATANQGSEATYESGFVIDKFPISRPNLTFSTLTVSNMSPEDSSIYLCSVEDPGANVLTFGAGSRLTVL.

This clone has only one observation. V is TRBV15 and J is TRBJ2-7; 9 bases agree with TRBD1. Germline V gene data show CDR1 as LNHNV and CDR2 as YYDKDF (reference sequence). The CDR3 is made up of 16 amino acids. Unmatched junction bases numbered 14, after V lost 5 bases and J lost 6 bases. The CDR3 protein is CATSAQEGQGFREQYF. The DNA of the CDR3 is TGTGCCACCAGCGCCCAGGAGGGACAGGGCTTCCGCGAGCAGTACTTC.

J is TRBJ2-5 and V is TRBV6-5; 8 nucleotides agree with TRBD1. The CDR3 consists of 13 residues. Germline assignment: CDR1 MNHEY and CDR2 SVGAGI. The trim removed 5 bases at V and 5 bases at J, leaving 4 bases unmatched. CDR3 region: CASSRRGPETQYF. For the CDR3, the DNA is TGTGCCAGCAGTCGCAGGGGGCCGGAGACCCAGTACTTC.

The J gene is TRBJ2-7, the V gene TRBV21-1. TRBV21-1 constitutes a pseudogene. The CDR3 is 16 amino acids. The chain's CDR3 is CASSKGPWGSSYEQYF. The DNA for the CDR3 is TGTGCCAGCAGCAAAGGGCCCTGGGGAAGCTCCTACGAGCAGTACTTC.

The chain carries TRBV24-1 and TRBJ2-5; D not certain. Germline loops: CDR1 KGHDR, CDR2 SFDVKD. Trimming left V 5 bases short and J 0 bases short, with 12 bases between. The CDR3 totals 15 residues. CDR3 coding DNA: TGTGCCACCAGTGCGAGTGGGCCGTACCAAGAGACCCAGTACTTC. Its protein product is CATSASGPYQETQYF.

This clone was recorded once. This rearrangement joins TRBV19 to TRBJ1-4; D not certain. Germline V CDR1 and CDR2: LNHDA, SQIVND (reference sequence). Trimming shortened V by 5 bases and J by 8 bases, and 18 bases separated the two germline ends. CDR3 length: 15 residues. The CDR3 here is CASSRSSTLGEKLFF. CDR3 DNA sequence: TGTGCCAGTAGTCGATCAAGCACCTTAGGGGAAAAACTGTTTTTT.

In DNA form, the CDR3 reads TGTGCCAGCAGTCTTTCGCGGAATTCACCCCTCCACTTT. This gives the protein CASSLSRNSPLHF. The chain couples TRBV27 to TRBJ1-6; D uncertain. Per the germline V gene, CDR1 is MNHEY and CDR2 is SMNVEV (reference sequence). The V end was cut by 5 bases, the J end by 7 bases, with 9 bases between. CDR3 size: 13 residues.

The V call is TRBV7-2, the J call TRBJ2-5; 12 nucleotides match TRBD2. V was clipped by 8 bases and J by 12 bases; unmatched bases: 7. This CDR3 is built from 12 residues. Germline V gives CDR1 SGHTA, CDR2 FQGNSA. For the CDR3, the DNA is TGTGCCAGCCAGACTAGCGGGGGACAGGAGTACTTC. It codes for CASQTSGGQEYF.

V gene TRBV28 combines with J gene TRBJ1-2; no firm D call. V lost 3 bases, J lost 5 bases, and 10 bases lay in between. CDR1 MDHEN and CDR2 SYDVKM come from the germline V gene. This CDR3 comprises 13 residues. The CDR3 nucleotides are TGTGCCAGCAGTTTCCCCCAGCATTATGGCTACACCTTC. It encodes CASSFPQHYGYTF.

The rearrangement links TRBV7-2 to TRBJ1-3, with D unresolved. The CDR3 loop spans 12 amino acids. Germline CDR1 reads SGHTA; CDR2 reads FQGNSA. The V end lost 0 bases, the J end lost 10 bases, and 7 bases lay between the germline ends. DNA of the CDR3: TGTGCCAGCAGCTTAGCGCTGTCGACCATATATTTT. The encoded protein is CASSLALSTIYF.

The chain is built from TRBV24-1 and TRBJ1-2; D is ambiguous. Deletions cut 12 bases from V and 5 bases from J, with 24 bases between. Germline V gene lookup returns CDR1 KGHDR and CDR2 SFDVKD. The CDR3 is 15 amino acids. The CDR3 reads CAPPHVGREGYGYTF. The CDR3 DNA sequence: TGTGCCCCCCCCCACGTGGGGAGGGAAGGGTATGGCTACACCTTC.

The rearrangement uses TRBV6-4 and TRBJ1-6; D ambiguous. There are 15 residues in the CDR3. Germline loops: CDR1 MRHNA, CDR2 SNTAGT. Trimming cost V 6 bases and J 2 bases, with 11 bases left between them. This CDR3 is CASRRDGAYNSPLHF. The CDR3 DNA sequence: TGTGCCAGCAGGAGGGATGGCGCCTATAATTCACCCCTCCACTTT.

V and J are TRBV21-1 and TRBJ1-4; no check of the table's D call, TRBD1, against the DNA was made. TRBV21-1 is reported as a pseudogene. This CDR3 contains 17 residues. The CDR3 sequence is CASSKEGRQTNNEKLFF. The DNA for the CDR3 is TGTGCCAGCAGCAAAGAGGGGCGACAAACTAATAATGAAAAACTGTTTTTT.

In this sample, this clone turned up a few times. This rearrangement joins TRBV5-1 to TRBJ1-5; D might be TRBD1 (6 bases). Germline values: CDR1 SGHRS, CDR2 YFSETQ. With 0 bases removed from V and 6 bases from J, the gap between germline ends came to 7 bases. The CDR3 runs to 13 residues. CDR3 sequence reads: CASSLEGGQPQHF. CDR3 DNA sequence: TGCGCCAGCAGCTTGGAAGGGGGTCAGCCCCAGCATTTT.

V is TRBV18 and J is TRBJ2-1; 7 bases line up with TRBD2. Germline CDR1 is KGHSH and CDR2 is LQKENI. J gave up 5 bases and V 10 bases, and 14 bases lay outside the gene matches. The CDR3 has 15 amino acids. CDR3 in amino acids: CATSPGLAAHNEQFF. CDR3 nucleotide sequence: TGTGCCACCTCCCCGGGGCTAGCGGCCCACAATGAGCAGTTCTTC. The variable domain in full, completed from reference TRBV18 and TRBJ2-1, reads NAGVMQNPRHLVRRRGQEARLRCSPMKGHSHVYWYRQLPEEGLKFMVYLQKENIIDESGMPKERFSAEFPKEGPSILRIQQVVRGDSAAYFCATSPGLAAHNEQFFGPGTRLTVL.